The sequence of this T cell receptor beta chain was determined in a study of cytomegalovirus exposure and HLA in healthy donors. Study summary: A previous analysis identified 90 million to 140 million unique TCR beta sequences derived from approximately 190 million T cells.

Findings and caveats of the study: At a 0.05 false discovery rate, a later analysis found approximately 15,000 TCR beta sequences to be associated with HLA alleles.

Amplification used 60 Vbeta primers and 13 Jbeta primers. The repertoire was sequenced with immunoSEQ multiplex PCR; TCRdb's copy has only in-frame clones and lacks some. The sample consists of roughly 84,000 clones, around three fifths of them appearing once. Healthy bone marrow donors made up the donors. Comment on this clone: Its antigen is still unknown.

This clonotype was obtained from a woman aged 40-49 years in good health and CMV-seropositive. The sample was PBMCs.

In nucleotides, the CDR3 is TGTGCCAGCAGTCACTGGACAGGGGGCAACTATGGCTACACCTTC. This gives the protein CASSHWTGGNYGYTF. V gene TRBV27 combines with J gene TRBJ1-2; TRBD1 aligns across 11 bases. The length of the CDR3 is 15 residues. Trimming cost V 5 bases and J 2 bases; bases outside gene matches: 4. From germline, CDR1 is MNHEY and CDR2 SMNVEV (reference sequence).